This T cell receptor (beta chain) was retrieved from a study of Ad26.COV2.S vaccination and SARS-CoV-2 variants. Study-wide points: Vaccine and placebo groups showed comparable non-spike TCR breadth.

This CDR3 is 15 amino acids long. V lost 1 base, J lost 8 bases, and 14 bases lay in between. The germline V gene has CDR1 SGHAT and CDR2 FQNNGV. Assay used: immunoSEQ multiplex PCR; TCRdb lists only in-frame clones, some missing. The sample has under 500,000 clones, approximately 92% seen once. Indicated treatment: roughly 19 received Ad26.COV2.S at low or high dose, single or two shots; roughly 5 received placebo; per-sample allocation not given. The samples date from day 63 after the first vaccine or placebo injection. Whoever gave the sample was an adult aged 18-55 years in Boston. What was given as vaccine was an Ad26 vector encoding Wuhan-strain SARS-CoV-2 spike. Of note for this clone: Its antigen is undetermined.

The material was peripheral blood, obtained in a trial of Ad26.COV2.S vaccine versus placebo. The chain uses TRBV11-2 and TRBJ1-4; D unresolved. The sequence was obtained from a person aged 18-65 years who received the Ad26.COV2.S COVID-19 vaccine or a placebo. Here the CDR3 reads CASSLVGRPSEKLFF. CDR3 nucleotide sequence: TGTGCCAGCAGCTTAGTAGGCCGGCCAAGCGAAAAACTGTTTTTT.